This note documents a single T cell receptor (beta chain) sequence. The specificity of this receptor is unknown. Within one base of it there is no much larger clone, and no base qualities were kept. The CDR3 regions of human TCRbeta chains were analyzed by immunosequencing. In the paper's pipeline: Repertoire TCRs were matched against a reference library of SARS-CoV-2-specific TCRs generated with the MIRA antigen-specificity platform. Breadth meant the fraction of unique TCRs that were SARS-CoV-2-associated, whereas depth meant the fraction of total T cells that were SARS-CoV-2-associated. Using the MIRA data, each spike-specific TCR was assigned both to the spike region to which the TCR was reactive and to a CD4 or CD8 class. Log10-transformed breadth and depth values were compared by one-way ANOVA with Sidak's multiple comparisons tests. TCRdb provides this immuneACCESS table in a form limited to in-frame rearrangements. Some clones are lacking; in checked studies, under half of them reflect an unresolved V gene, and why the rest are absent is not known. D and trimming come from the DNA, and the V and J calls and clone size come from that table. Recorded for this sample are about 120,000 clones; about 85% of them occurred a single time. The biggest ten clones account for under 3% of the sample.

These data are taken from a study of T cell responses to AZD1222 COVID-19 vaccine (dated by TCRdb to about 2021). Study-wide context: A total of approximately 240 trial participants underwent TCR sequencing, of whom some 210 received two doses of AZD1222 and about 26 received two doses of the MenACWY control vaccine. Trial participants were enrolled into age subgroups of 18-55, 56-69 and 70-plus years, which contained about 150, 27 and 61 TCR-sequenced participants, respectively. The paper's findings and limits, for the study overall: Most participants were white British and females outnumbered males, and the authors suggested that clonal diversity may have been underestimated. The whole spike protein was spanned by vaccine-associated CD4 TCRs, and dominant responses were seen in regions 160-218 and 743-854. Reportedly, close to half of the unique spike-specific TCRs recognized epitopes lying outside the regions that are mutated in the B.1.351 and B.1.1.7 variants. Because no day 14 peak-response samples were available, the repertoires could be characterized only after the peak T cell response. In the small 56-69-year group, the increase in depth fell short of significance, most likely because of low power. A significant rise in spike-specific TCR breadth and depth was observed after two AZD1222 doses relative to day 0 and relative to MenACWY recipients. Conclusions about previously exposed vaccinees were limited because only six AZD1222 recipients were SARS-CoV-2 seropositive at baseline.

The label giving this sample's time point can be read as: about 28 days (+/-7) after the second vaccine dose. Because spike-specific TCR depth and breadth did not differ between the two schedules, AZD1222 recipients who got a second dose at roughly 4 weeks were pooled with those who got a second dose at roughly 12 weeks. The vaccinee samples were drawn from two UK trials, COV001 and COV002, one of which was a single-blind randomized controlled phase 2/3 trial testing AZD1222 (ChAdOx1 nCoV-19) in healthy adults. For TCRbeta chain sequencing, PBMC samples were collected from trial participants at day 0 and at day 28 after the second dose. The TCR sequence derives from an adult who received the AZD1222 COVID-19 vaccine. Sequenced here: peripheral blood, sampled 28 days after the second AZD1222 dose.

The CDR3 sequence is CASSLGVYQPQHF. The nucleotide sequence is given as TGTGCCAGCAGTTTAGGGGTTTATCAGCCCCAGCATTTT. This sequence uses TRBV6-2 or TRBV6-3 and TRBJ1-5; the D gene is possibly TRBD1, with 5 bases matching. V is shortened by 4 bases, J by 5 bases, and the region joining them spans 9 bases. The CDR3 numbers 13 residues from cysteine through phenylalanine. Only the CDR3 DNA stays, 39 bases, in frame from base 1. The germline V gene yields MNHEY for CDR1 and SVGEGT for CDR2.